One T cell receptor (beta chain) is described in this entry. The record originates from a study of cytomegalovirus exposure and HLA in healthy donors. Study-wide background: Earlier findings included 117 million unique TCR beta sequences obtained from some 180 million T cells.

The CDR3 spans 15 residues. Trimming removed 2 bases from V and 8 bases from J, with 14 bases in between. Germline assignment: CDR1 SGHRS and CDR2 YFSETQ. Vbeta (60) and Jbeta (13) primers were used in the PCR. Generated by immunoSEQ multiplex PCR, the TCRdb table keeps only in-frame clones and is missing some. The sample holds over 150,000 clones; about 65% are singletons and the top ten take approximately 3%. The sequenced sample consisted of PBMCs. The V and J genes are TRBV5-1 and TRBJ1-6; D call uncertain. This TCR was sampled from a woman aged 25 to 39 in good health and CMV-seronegative. CDR3 residues: CASSFDPRRDSPLHF. In DNA, the CDR3 is TGCGCCAGCAGCTTCGACCCTAGGCGTGATTCACCCCTCCACTTT.